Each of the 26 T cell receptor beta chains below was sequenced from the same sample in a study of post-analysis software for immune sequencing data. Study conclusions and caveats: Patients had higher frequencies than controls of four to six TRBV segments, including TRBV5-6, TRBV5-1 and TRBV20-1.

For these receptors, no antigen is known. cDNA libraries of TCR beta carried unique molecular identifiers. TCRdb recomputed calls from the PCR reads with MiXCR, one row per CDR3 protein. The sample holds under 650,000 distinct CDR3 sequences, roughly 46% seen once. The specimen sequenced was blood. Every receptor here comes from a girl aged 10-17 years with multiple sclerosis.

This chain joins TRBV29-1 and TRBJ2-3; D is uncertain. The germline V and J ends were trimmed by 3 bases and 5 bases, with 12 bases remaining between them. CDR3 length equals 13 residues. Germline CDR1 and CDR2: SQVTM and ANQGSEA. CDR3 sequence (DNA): TGCAGCGTTGACCCATTTGAAGGAGATACGCAGTATTTT. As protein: CSVDPFEGDTQYF.

CDR3 coding DNA: TGCAGCGTGGGAACTAGCGGGGGTAACCAGTACTTC. This gives the protein CSVGTSGGNQYF. V usage is TRBV29-1 and J usage is TRBJ2-5; 11 bases line up with TRBD2. V gave up 6 bases and J gave up 10 bases; unmatched junction bases: 7. Germline V CDR1 and CDR2: SQVTM, ANQGSEA. There are 12 residues in the CDR3.

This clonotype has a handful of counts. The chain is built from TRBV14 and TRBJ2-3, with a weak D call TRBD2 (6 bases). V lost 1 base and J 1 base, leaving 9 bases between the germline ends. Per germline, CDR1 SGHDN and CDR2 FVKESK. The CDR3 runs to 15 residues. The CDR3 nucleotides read TGTGCCAGCAGCCAAGTGGCTAGCGGCACAGATACGCAGTATTTT. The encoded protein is CASSQVASGTDTQYF.

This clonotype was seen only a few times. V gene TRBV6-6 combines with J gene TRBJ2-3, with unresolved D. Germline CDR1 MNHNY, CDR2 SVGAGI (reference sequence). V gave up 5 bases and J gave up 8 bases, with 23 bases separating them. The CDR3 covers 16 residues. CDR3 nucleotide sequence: TGTGCCAGCAGTCGAACTACCCCTGGAACGAGCAGTACGCAGTATTTT. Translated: CASSRTTPGTSSTQYF.

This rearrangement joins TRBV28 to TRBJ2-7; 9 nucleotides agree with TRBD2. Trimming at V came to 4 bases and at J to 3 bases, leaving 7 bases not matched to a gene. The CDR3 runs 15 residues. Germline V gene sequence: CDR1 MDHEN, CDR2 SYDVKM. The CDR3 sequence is CASSSSSGTLYEQYF. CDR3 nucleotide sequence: TGTGCCAGCAGTTCATCTAGCGGGACACTCTACGAGCAGTACTTC.

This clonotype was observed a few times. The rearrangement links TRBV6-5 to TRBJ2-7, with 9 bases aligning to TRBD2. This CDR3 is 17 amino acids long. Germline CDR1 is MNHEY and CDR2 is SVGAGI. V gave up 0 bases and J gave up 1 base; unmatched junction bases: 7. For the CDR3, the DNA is TGTGCCAGCAGTTACTCTGGTTGGCGGGAGGGTTCCTACGAGCAGTACTTC. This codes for CASSYSGWREGSYEQYF.

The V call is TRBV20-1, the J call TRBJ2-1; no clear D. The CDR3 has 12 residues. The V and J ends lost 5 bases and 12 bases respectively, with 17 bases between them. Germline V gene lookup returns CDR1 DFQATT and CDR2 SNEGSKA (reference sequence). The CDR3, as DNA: TGCAGTGCTCCCTCCCCCGAAGTTGGGCAGTTCTTC. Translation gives CSAPSPEVGQFF.

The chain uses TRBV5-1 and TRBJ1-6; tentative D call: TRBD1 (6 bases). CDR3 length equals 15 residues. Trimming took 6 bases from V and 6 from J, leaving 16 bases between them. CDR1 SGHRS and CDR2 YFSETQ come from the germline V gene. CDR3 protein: CASTQPDSLNSPLHF. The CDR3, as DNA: TGCGCCAGCACCCAGCCGGACAGCCTTAATTCACCCCTCCACTTT.

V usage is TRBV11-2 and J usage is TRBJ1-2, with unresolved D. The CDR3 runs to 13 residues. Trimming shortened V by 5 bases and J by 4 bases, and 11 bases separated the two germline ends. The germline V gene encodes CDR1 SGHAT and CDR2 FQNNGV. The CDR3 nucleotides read TGTGCCAGCAGCGTCCAGAGTAGCTATGGCTACACCTTC. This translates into CASSVQSSYGYTF.

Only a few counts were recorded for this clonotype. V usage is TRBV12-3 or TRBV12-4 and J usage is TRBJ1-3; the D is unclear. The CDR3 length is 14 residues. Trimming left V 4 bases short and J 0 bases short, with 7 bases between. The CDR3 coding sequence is TGTGCCAGCAGTTCCGCCTTCTCTGGAAACACCATATATTTT. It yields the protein CASSSAFSGNTIYF.

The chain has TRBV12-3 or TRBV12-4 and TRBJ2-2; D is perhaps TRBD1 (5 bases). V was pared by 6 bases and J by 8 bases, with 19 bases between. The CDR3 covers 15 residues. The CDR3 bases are TGTGCCAGCAGGGAGACAGAGGACCTAACGGGGGAGCTGTTTTTT. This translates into CASRETEDLTGELFF.

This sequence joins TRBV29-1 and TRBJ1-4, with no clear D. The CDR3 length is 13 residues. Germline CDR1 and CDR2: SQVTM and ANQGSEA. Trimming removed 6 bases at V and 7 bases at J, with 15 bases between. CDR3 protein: CSVGLLHIEKLFF. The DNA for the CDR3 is TGCAGCGTGGGGTTACTTCACATTGAAAAACTGTTTTTT. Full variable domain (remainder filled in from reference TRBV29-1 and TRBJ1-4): SAVISQKPSRDICQRGTSLTIQCQVDSQVTMMFWYRQQPGQSLTLIATANQGSEATYESGFVIDKFPISRPNLTFSTLTVSNMSPEDSSIYLCSVGLLHIEKLFFGSGTQLSVL.

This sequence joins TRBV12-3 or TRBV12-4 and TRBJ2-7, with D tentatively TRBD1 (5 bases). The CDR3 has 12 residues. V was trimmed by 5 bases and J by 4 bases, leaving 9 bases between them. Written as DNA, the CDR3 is TGTGCCAGCAGTCATCGACAGTACGAGCAGTACTTC. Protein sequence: CASSHRQYEQYF.

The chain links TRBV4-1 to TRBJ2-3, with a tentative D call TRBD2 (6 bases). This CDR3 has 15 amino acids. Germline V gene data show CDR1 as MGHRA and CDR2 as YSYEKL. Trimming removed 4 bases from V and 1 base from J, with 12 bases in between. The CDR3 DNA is TGCGCCAGCAGCCGCGACGGGGAGGGCACAGATACGCAGTATTTT. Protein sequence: CASSRDGEGTDTQYF.

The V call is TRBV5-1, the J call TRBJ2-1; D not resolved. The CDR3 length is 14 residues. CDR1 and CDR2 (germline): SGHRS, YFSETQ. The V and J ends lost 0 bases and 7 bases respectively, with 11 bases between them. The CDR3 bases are TGCGCCAGCAGCTTGGTCCCCGGGTTGAATGAGCAGTTCTTC. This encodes CASSLVPGLNEQFF.

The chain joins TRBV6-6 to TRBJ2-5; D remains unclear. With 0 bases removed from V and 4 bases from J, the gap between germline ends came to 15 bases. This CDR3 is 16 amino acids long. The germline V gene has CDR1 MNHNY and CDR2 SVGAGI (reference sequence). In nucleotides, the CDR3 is TGTGCCAGCAGTTACTCGAGGAAGGCCCTGGCAGAGACCCAGTACTTC. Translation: CASSYSRKALAETQYF.

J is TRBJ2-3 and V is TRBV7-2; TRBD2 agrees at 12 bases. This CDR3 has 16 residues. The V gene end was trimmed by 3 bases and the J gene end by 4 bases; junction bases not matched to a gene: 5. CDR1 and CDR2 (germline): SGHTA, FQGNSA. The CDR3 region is CASSFSSGGAPDTQYF. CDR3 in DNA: TGTGCCAGCAGCTTCTCTAGCGGGGGGGCCCCAGATACGCAGTATTTT.

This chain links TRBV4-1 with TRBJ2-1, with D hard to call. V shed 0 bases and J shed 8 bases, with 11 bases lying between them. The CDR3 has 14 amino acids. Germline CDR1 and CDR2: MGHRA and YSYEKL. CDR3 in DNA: TGCGCCAGCAGCCAAGAGGCCTCTAAATATGAGCAGTTCTTC. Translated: CASSQEASKYEQFF.

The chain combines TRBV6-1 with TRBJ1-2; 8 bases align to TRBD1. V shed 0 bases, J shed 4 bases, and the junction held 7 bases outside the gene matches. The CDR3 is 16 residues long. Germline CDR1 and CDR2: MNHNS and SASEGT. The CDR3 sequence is CASSEASGTGLYGYTF. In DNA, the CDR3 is TGTGCCAGCAGTGAAGCCTCCGGGACAGGTCTCTATGGCTACACCTTC.

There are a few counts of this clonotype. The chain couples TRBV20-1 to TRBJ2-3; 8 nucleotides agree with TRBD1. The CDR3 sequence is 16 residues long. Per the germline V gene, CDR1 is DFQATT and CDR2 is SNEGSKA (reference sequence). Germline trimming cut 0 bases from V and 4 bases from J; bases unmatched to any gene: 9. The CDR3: CSARDLRQGQPDTQYF. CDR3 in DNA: TGCAGTGCTAGAGATCTTCGACAGGGGCAGCCAGATACGCAGTATTTT.

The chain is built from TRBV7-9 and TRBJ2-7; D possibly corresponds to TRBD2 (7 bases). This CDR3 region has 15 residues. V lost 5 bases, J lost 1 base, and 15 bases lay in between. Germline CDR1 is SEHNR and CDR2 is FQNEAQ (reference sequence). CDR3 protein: CASSPEGGGSYEQYF. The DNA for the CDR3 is TGTGCCAGCAGCCCGGAAGGGGGGGGTTCCTACGAGCAGTACTTC.

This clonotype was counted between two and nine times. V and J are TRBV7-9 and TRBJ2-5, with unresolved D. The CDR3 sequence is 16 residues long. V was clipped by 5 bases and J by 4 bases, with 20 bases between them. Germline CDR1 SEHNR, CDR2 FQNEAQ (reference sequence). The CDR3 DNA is TGTGCCAGCAGCGACCGTCGCGGCGGCCGGGTAGAGACCCAGTACTTC. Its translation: CASSDRRGGRVETQYF.

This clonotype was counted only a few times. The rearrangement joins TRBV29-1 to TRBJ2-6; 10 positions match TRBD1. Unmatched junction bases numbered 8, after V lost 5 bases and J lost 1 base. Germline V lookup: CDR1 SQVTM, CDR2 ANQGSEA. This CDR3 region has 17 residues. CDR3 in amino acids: CSVSTGQGLSGANVLTF. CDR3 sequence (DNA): TGCAGCGTTAGTACGGGACAGGGGTTATCTGGGGCCAACGTCCTGACTTTC.

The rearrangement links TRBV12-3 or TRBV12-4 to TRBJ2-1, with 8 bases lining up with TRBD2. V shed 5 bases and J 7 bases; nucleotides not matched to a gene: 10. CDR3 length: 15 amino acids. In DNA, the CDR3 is TGTGCCAGCAGTGCCGGACTAGCCTATGAGAATGAGCAGTTCTTC. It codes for CASSAGLAYENEQFF.

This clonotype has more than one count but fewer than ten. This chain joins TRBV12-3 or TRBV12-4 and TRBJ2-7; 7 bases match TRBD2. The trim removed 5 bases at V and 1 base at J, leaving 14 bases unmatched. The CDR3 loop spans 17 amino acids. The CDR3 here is CASSPWDYRVWSYEQYF. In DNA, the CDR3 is TGTGCCAGCAGTCCATGGGACTATCGGGTTTGGTCCTACGAGCAGTACTTC.

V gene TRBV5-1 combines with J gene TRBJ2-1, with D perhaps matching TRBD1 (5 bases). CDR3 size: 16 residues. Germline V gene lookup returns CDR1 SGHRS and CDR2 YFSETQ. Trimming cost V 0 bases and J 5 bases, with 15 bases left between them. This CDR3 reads CASSLEGFPGDNEQFF. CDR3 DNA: TGCGCCAGCAGCTTGGAGGGGTTCCCCGGCGACAATGAGCAGTTCTTC.